The text below deals with one T cell receptor beta chain. This sample is drawn from a study of blood T cell repertoires in COVID-19. The table came from immunoSEQ multiplex PCR; TCRdb's copy has only in-frame clones and leaves some out. The sample shows under 250,000 clones, over 75% of them seen only once. Participants came from some 26 US areas, aged about 18 to 100 years. The CDR3 is 17 residues long. Trimming took 0 bases from V and 0 from J, leaving 14 bases between them. Germline V gives CDR1 LNHDA, CDR2 SQIVND (reference sequence). The sequence came from a woman in her thirties or forties who had been exposed to COVID-19. The chain couples TRBV19 to TRBJ1-2; no reliable D call. The sequenced sample consisted of PBMCs or T cells enriched from blood (not recorded which). The CDR3 region has the DNA TGTGCCAGTAGTATAGATGCCGCCACTACGCCTAACTATGGCTACACCTTC. This codes for CASSIDAATTPNYGYTF. Looking up the rest from reference TRBV19 and TRBJ1-2 gives the full variable domain: DGGITQSPKYLFRKEGQNVTLSCEQNLNHDAMYWYRQDPGQGLRLIYYSQIVNDFQKGDIAEGYSVSREKKESFPLTVTSAQKNPTAFYLCASSIDAATTPNYGYTFGSGTRLTVV.